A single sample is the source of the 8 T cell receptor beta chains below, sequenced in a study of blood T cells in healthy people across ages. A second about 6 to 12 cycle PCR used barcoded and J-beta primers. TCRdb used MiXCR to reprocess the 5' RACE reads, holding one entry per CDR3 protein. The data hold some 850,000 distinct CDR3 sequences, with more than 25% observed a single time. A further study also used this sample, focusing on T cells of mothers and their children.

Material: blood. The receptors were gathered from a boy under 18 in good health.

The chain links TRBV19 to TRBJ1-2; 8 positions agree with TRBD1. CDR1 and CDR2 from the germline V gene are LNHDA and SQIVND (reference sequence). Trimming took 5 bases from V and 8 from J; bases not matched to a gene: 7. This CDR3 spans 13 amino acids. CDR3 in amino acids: CASSPQGAQGYTF. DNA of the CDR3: TGTGCCAGTAGTCCCCAGGGGGCGCAAGGCTACACCTTC.

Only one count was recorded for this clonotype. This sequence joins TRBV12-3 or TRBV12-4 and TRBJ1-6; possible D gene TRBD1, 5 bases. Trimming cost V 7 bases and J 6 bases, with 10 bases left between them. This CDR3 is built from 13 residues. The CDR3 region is CASTPQGNSPLHF. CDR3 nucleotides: TGTGCCAGCACCCCTCAGGGTAATTCACCCCTCCACTTT.

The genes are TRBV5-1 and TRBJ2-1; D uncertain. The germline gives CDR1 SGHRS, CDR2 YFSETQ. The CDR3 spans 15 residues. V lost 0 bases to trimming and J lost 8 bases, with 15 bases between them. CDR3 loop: CASSLVVPVGYEQFF. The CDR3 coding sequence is TGCGCCAGCAGCTTGGTAGTCCCCGTAGGGTATGAGCAGTTCTTC.

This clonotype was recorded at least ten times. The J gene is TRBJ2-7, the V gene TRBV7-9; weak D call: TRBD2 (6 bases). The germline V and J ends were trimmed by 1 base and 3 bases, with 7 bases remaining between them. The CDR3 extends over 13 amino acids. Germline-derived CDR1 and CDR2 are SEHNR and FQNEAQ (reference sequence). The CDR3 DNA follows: TGTGCCAGCAGCTTAGACGGGGGCTACGAGCAGTACTTC. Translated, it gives CASSLDGGYEQYF.

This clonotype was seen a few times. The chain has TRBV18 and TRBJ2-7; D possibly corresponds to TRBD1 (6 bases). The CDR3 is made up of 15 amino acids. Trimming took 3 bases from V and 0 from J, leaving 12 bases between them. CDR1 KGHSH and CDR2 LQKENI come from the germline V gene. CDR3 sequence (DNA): TGTGCCAGCTCACCTGCCAGGGGTAGCTCCTACGAGCAGTACTTC. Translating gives CASSPARGSSYEQYF.

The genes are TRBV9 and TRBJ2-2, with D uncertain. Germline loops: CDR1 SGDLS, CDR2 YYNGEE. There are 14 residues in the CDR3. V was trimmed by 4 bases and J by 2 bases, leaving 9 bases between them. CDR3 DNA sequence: TGTGCCAGCAGCACCAATCTAAACACCGGGGAGCTGTTTTTT. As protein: CASSTNLNTGELFF.

CDR3 DNA sequence: TGTGCCAGCAGCCAACTACTAGCGGGGGGAGAGAATGAGCAGTTCTTC. Translation: CASSQLLAGGENEQFF. The V call is TRBV4-2, the J call TRBJ2-1, with 12 bases lining up with TRBD2. The CDR3 totals 16 residues. Germline-derived CDR1 and CDR2 are LGHNA and YNFKEQ. J was trimmed by 7 bases and V by 2 bases; bases with no gene match: 6.

The CDR3 reads CSIRTGISYEQYF. CDR3 in DNA: TGCAGCATTCGGACAGGGATCTCCTACGAGCAGTACTTC. The chain carries TRBV29-1 and TRBJ2-7; 8 positions agree with TRBD1. CDR3 length equals 13 residues. Germline V gene data show CDR1 as SQVTM and CDR2 as ANQGSEA. Trimming took 8 bases from V and 0 from J; bases not matched to a gene: 6.